The rows below give T cell receptor beta chains drawn from one sample of a study of PD-1 blockade in mismatch repair-deficient tumors. The assay was immunoSEQ multiplex PCR, and TCRdb's table has in-frame clones only and misses some. Counted here are around 120,000 clones, roughly nine tenths occurring once; the ten biggest clones make up roughly 14%. The sequencing here drew on peripheral blood, taken 44 weeks after starting pembrolizumab. The receptors stem from an adult with mismatch repair-deficient cancer. Each CDR3 is given with its conserved first and last residue. Each record gives: V gene, clone size, J gene, D gene, CDR3 DNA, CDR3 protein. D genes are given only for firm matches. Size is omitted from some rows. Given values are once, few, many or a class for expanded clones.

V: TRBV11-3
size: .
J: TRBJ2-6
D: .
DNA: TGTGCCAGCAGCCAAGTGTCTCGACAAAGTCGGGCCAACGTCCTGACTTTC
CDR3: CASSQVSRQSRANVLTF

V: TRBV18
size: .
J: TRBJ1-2
D: .
DNA: TGTGCCAGCTCACCAGGGATCGCCTATGGCTACACCTTC
CDR3: CASSPGIAYGYTF

V: TRBV4-1
size: .
J: TRBJ2-7
D: .
DNA: TGCGCCAGCAGCCATTCCAGGGGGGACGAGCAGTACTTC
CDR3: CASSHSRGDEQYF

V: TRBV11-2
size: .
J: TRBJ2-3
D: .
DNA: TGTGCCAGCAGCAACCATCGGGGGCGCACAGATACGCAGTATTTT
CDR3: CASSNHRGRTDTQYF

V: TRBV6-5
size: .
J: TRBJ2-7
D: .
DNA: TGTGCCAGCAGTTATAAGGGGAATTCCTACGAGCAGTACTTC
CDR3: CASSYKGNSYEQYF

V: TRBV27
size: .
J: TRBJ2-7
D: .
DNA: TGTGCCAGCAGTCCCTTAACCAGGGGACTCGAGCAGTACTTC
CDR3: CASSPLTRGLEQYF

V: TRBV27
size: .
J: TRBJ2-7
D: .
DNA: TGTGCCAGCAGTTCCCCCCTTAGTATCCACGAGCAGTACTTC
CDR3: CASSSPLSIHEQYF

V: TRBV6-4
size: .
J: TRBJ2-2
D: TRBD2
DNA: TGTGCCAGCAGCGCGACGAGCGGGACCACCGGGGAGCTGTTTTTT
CDR3: CASSATSGTTGELFF

V: TRBV6-1
size: once
J: TRBJ1-4
D: TRBD1
DNA: TGTGCCAGCAGTTCGGGACAGGGTCTTAATGAAAAACTGTTTTTT
CDR3: CASSSGQGLNEKLFF

V: TRBV27
size: many
J: TRBJ1-2
D: TRBD1
DNA: TGTGCCAGCAATAGGACAGGGGAGAGAGGCTACACCTTC
CDR3: CASNRTGERGYTF

V: TRBV7-2
size: .
J: TRBJ2-2
D: .
DNA: TGTGCCAGCAGCTCCGGGCTGCTGGGTAACACCGGGGAGCTGTTTTTT
CDR3: CASSSGLLGNTGELFF

V: TRBV7-9
size: once
J: TRBJ2-1
D: TRBD2
DNA: TGTGCCAGCATTAGCGGGAGGGGTGAGCAGTTCTTC
CDR3: CASISGRGEQFF

V: TRBV15
size: once
J: TRBJ2-5
D: TRBD1
DNA: TGTGCCACCAGCAGAGGATGGACAGGGGAAGAGACCCAGTACTTC
CDR3: CATSRGWTGEETQYF

V: TRBV30
size: once
J: TRBJ2-5
D: TRBD2
DNA: TGTGCCTGGAAAGCTAGCGGGAGGGGTACCACCCGGACCCAGTACTTC
CDR3: CAWKASGRGTTRTQYF

V: TRBV25-1
size: large
J: TRBJ2-2
D: .
DNA: TGTGCCAGCAGTGACGGGACCCACACCGGGGAGCTGTTTTTT
CDR3: CASSDGTHTGELFF

V: TRBV28
size: once
J: TRBJ2-1
D: TRBD2
DNA: TGTGCCAGCAGGACCGGGACTAGGAGCAATGAGCAGTTCTTC
CDR3: CASRTGTRSNEQFF

V: TRBV4-1
size: .
J: TRBJ2-3
D: .
DNA: TGCGCCAGCAGCCAAACCCGGGACTCCACAGATACGCAGTATTTT
CDR3: CASSQTRDSTDTQYF

V: TRBV4-1
size: .
J: TRBJ1-2
D: TRBD1
DNA: TGCGCCAGCAGCCAACAGGGGGGAGGCTACACCTTC
CDR3: CASSQQGGGYTF

V: TRBV7-6
size: .
J: TRBJ1-3
D: .
DNA: TGTGCCAGCAGCTTAGAATCGTATGCATCTGGAAACACCATATATTTT
CDR3: CASSLESYASGNTIYF

V: TRBV28
size: .
J: TRBJ2-2
D: TRBD2
DNA: TGTGCCAGCAGTTTTGTGGGACTAGCGGGAGGAGGCGGGGAGCTGTTTTTT
CDR3: CASSFVGLAGGGGELFF

V: TRBV4-1
size: .
J: TRBJ1-1
D: TRBD1
DNA: TGCGCCAGCAGCCAAGTTGGCAGGGGGCATGGTGAAGCTTTCTTT
CDR3: CASSQVGRGHGEAFF

V: TRBV7-9
size: .
J: TRBJ1-1
D: .
DNA: TGTGCCAGCAGCTTCCAGGGGACCACTGAAGCTTTCTTT
CDR3: CASSFQGTTEAFF

V: TRBV27
size: few
J: TRBJ2-7
D: TRBD2
DNA: TGTGCCAGCAGATCTAGCGGAGTATACGAGCAGTACTTC
CDR3: CASRSSGVYEQYF

V: TRBV4-3
size: .
J: TRBJ1-2
D: TRBD1
DNA: TGCGCCAGCAGCACTGGACAGGGCATCTATGGCTACACCTTC
CDR3: CASSTGQGIYGYTF

V: TRBV6-6
size: .
J: TRBJ2-1
D: .
DNA: TGTGCCAGCAGTTACTCGTTCATGTACAATGAGCAGTTCTTC
CDR3: CASSYSFMYNEQFF

V: TRBV28
size: .
J: TRBJ2-3
D: .
DNA: TGTGCCAGCAGTTATCGTCAAGGCACAGATACGCAGTATTTT
CDR3: CASSYRQGTDTQYF

V: TRBV4-1
size: .
J: TRBJ2-1
D: TRBD2
DNA: TGCGCCAGCAGCCACCCTAGCGGGAGCTCCTACAATGAGCAGTTCTTC
CDR3: CASSHPSGSSYNEQFF

V: TRBV27
size: .
J: TRBJ1-5
D: TRBD1
DNA: TGTGCCAGCAGGCCAGACAGGGGGCGTGGGAGCAATCAGCCCCAGCATTTT
CDR3: CASRPDRGRGSNQPQHF

V: TRBV9
size: once
J: TRBJ2-2
D: .
DNA: TGTGCCAGCACCAGACCAGGGGCCGGGGAGCTGTTTTTT
CDR3: CASTRPGAGELFF

V: TRBV27
size: .
J: TRBJ2-7
D: TRBD2
DNA: TGTGCCAGCAGTTTTGCGGGAGGATATTACGAGCAGTACTTC
CDR3: CASSFAGGYYEQYF

V: TRBV4-1
size: .
J: TRBJ1-2
D: .
DNA: TGCGCCAGCAGCCAAGCTTCGACAGGCCTTAACTATGGCTACACCTTC
CDR3: CASSQASTGLNYGYTF

V: TRBV4-1
size: .
J: TRBJ1-1
D: .
DNA: TGCGCCAGCAGCCAAGGGGTGGCAGGGCTCACTGAAGCTTTCTTT
CDR3: CASSQGVAGLTEAFF

V: TRBV5-1
size: .
J: TRBJ1-4
D: .
DNA: TGCGCCAGCAGCTTGGGGTCAGGGTATGAAAAACTGTTTTTT
CDR3: CASSLGSGYEKLFF

V: TRBV6-5
size: .
J: TRBJ2-1
D: .
DNA: TGTGCCAGCAGTTATGGAGCGTCAGCGTACAATGAGCAGTTCTTC
CDR3: CASSYGASAYNEQFF

V: TRBV5-6
size: .
J: TRBJ2-1
D: .
DNA: TGTGCCAGCAGCTTGACCGGGTACAATGAGCAGTTCTTC
CDR3: CASSLTGYNEQFF

V: TRBV4-1
size: .
J: TRBJ2-1
D: .
DNA: TGCGCCAGCAGCCAAGGGGCCGCTAGCGTGGGTGAGCAGTTCTTC
CDR3: CASSQGAASVGEQFF

V: TRBV5-1
size: .
J: TRBJ2-1
D: TRBD2
DNA: TGCGCCAGCAGCTTAGGGACTAGCGGGGACAATGAGCAGTTCTTC
CDR3: CASSLGTSGDNEQFF

V: TRBV6-5
size: .
J: TRBJ1-4
D: .
DNA: TGTGCCAGCAGTTTGGGCGGGAATGAAAAACTGTTTTTT
CDR3: CASSLGGNEKLFF

V: TRBV5-1
size: .
J: TRBJ2-5
D: TRBD2
DNA: TGCGCCAGCAGATTGCGACTAGCGGGGTTCCAAGAGACCCAGTACTTC
CDR3: CASRLRLAGFQETQYF

V: TRBV19
size: .
J: TRBJ2-3
D: TRBD2
DNA: TGTGCCAGTAGTATAGTAGGGCTAGCGGGATCTAGCACAGATACGCAGTATTTT
CDR3: CASSIVGLAGSSTDTQYF

V: TRBV27
size: .
J: TRBJ2-5
D: .
DNA: TGTGCCAGCAGGGACACTCCGTACCAAGAGACCCAGTACTTC
CDR3: CASRDTPYQETQYF